Listed below are T cell receptor beta chains from one sample, sequenced in a study of CD8+CD57+ T cells in acquired aplastic anemia. In TCRdb, the reads were re-called with MiXCR into one record per CDR3 protein. Found here are about 190,000 distinct CDR3 sequences, 54% of them singletons; the top ten hold roughly 15%. Sample: sorted CD4+, CD8+, or CD8+CD57+ T cells (not recorded which) from PBMCs. The receptors derive from a human donor in good health, serving as a control. Both conserved end residues are part of each CDR3. The order of the fields is J gene, V gene, clone size, D gene, CDR3 protein, CDR3 DNA. A D gene is named only where the DNA matches it firmly. Not every row has a clone size; where given, it reads once, few, many or a size class.

TRBJ2-1 | TRBV7-6 | many | NA | CASSHSQGTPNNEQFF | TGTGCCAGCAGCCACAGCCAGGGAACCCCAAACAATGAGCAGTTCTTC
TRBJ1-2 | TRBV7-6 | once | NA | CASSLNRGSTF | TGTGCCAGCAGCTTAAATAGGGGCTCCACCTTC
TRBJ2-3 | TRBV7-3 | NA | TRBD2 | CASSTTAATSGTFTDTQYF | TGTGCCAGCAGTACGACTGCCGCAACTAGCGGAACCTTCACAGATACGCAGTATTTT
TRBJ1-2 | TRBV4-1 | many | NA | CASSPGRLGGADYGYTF | TGCGCCAGCAGCCCAGGGAGGTTAGGGGGAGCTGACTATGGCTACACCTTC
TRBJ1-1 | TRBV19 | NA | NA | CASSLMNLNTEAFF | TGTGCCAGCAGTTTGATGAATCTGAACACTGAAGCTTTCTTT
TRBJ2-7 | TRBV15 | many | NA | CATSRDDSGTYEQYF | TGTGCCACCAGCAGAGATGATAGCGGAACCTACGAGCAGTACTTC
TRBJ1-2 | TRBV7-2 | NA | NA | CASSLDSPPTF | TGTGCCAGCAGCTTAGATTCCCCTCCCACCTTC
TRBJ2-7 | TRBV25-1 | NA | TRBD1 | CASSELSGTGGLYEQYF | TGTGCCAGCAGTGAGCTCTCCGGGACAGGGGGCCTCTACGAGCAGTACTTC
TRBJ2-3 | TRBV24-1 | NA | NA | CATSDSHPTDTQYF | TGTGCCACCAGTGACTCACATCCCACAGATACGCAGTATTTT
TRBJ1-2 | TRBV28 | NA | TRBD1 | CASSSGGTARGYTF | TGTGCCAGCAGTTCGGGTGGGACAGCAAGGGGCTACACCTTC
TRBJ1-1 | TRBV7-9 | many | TRBD1 | CASSLETGAPLGDTEAFF | TGTGCCAGCAGCTTAGAGACAGGGGCACCTCTCGGGGACACTGAAGCTTTCTTT
TRBJ2-5 | TRBV29-1 | once | TRBD1 | CSGLNRGAKTQYF | TGCAGCGGGCTAAACAGGGGGGCTAAGACCCAGTACTTC
TRBJ2-1 | TRBV9 | NA | NA | CASSPAYNEQFF | TGTGCCAGCAGCCCCGCTTACAATGAGCAGTTCTTC
TRBJ2-2 | TRBV4-1 | few | NA | CASSQADKYTGELFF | TGCGCCAGCAGCCAAGCGGACAAGTACACCGGGGAGCTGTTTTTT
TRBJ2-5 | TRBV10-3 | many | NA | CAISEVTADTQYF | TGTGCCATCAGTGAGGTGACAGCGGACACCCAGTACTTC
TRBJ1-5 | TRBV7-3 | NA | NA | CASSFRDNQPQHF | TGTGCCAGCAGCTTCCGGGACAATCAGCCCCAGCATTTT
TRBJ2-3 | TRBV24-1 | NA | TRBD1 | CATSDTGGGLTDTQYF | TGTGCCACCAGTGATACAGGGGGAGGACTTACAGATACGCAGTATTTT
TRBJ2-3 | TRBV7-2 | NA | TRBD2 | CASSSGGTNTDTQYF | TGTGCCAGCAGTTCCGGGGGGACCAACACAGATACGCAGTATTTT
TRBJ2-1 | TRBV7-8 | NA | TRBD2 | CASSKRGGTSGGYNEQFF | TGTGCCAGCAGCAAACGCGGCGGGACTAGCGGGGGCTACAATGAGCAGTTCTTC
TRBJ1-5 | TRBV20-1 | many | TRBD1 | CSAYRGQGGNQPQHF | TGCAGTGCTTACAGAGGACAGGGGGGCAATCAGCCCCAGCATTTT
TRBJ2-7 | TRBV4-1 | many | NA | CASSQDPGGRYEQYF | TGCGCCAGCAGCCAAGATCCCGGGGGCAGGTACGAGCAGTACTTC
TRBJ2-2 | TRBV9 | NA | NA | CASSVVGTGELFF | TGTGCCAGCAGCGTAGTTGGGACCGGGGAGCTGTTTTTT
TRBJ2-5 | TRBV3-1 | NA | TRBD2 | CASSQGLTSGYQETQYF | TGTGCCAGCAGCCAAGGTTTGACTAGCGGGTATCAAGAGACCCAGTACTTC
TRBJ2-5 | TRBV2 | NA | NA | CASRRIEETQYF | TGTGCCAGTAGAAGGATCGAAGAGACCCAGTACTTC